Reported below is one TCR beta chain. This sample stems from a study of blood T cell repertoires in COVID-19. Study-wide context: The United States, Italy and Spain were the sources of the acute and convalescent COVID-19 samples. PBMCs, B-cell-depleted T cells, or T cells provided the cDNA or gDNA that made up the material.

Source study methods: Nucleated cell number was recorded as an estimate derived from reference gene primer amplification. Clones were sequenced by immunoSEQ multiplex PCR, and TCRdb holds only the in-frame ones, with some missing. D and trimming come from the DNA, and the V and J calls and clone size come from that table. The sample yields about 76,000 clones, about 92% seen once. Unmatched junction bases numbered 12, after V lost 3 bases and J lost 7 bases. CDR1 is LNHDA, CDR2 SQIVND, per germline (reference sequence). The CDR3 runs 16 residues. Sequenced: peripheral blood. The chain employs TRBV19 and TRBJ2-1; TRBD2 aligns across 7 bases. The receptor was isolated from a woman in her forties or fifties in a cohort sampled during active COVID-19. This chain's CDR3 is CASSMWLAVSWNEQFF. The CDR3 region has the DNA TGTGCCAGTAGTATGTGGCTAGCGGTGTCATGGAATGAGCAGTTCTTC.